Listed below are T cell receptor beta chains from one sample, sequenced in a study of blood T cell repertoires in COVID-19. Some clones are missing from TCRdb's copy, which holds only in-frame ones; the method was immunoSEQ multiplex PCR. This sample has some 200,000 clones, with 82% found just once. Sequences were obtained from PBMCs or T cells enriched from blood (not recorded which). These receptor sequences come from a woman in her sixties with acute COVID-19. Each CDR3 is given with its conserved first and last residue. D genes are given only for firm matches. Clone sizes are given selectively: once, few, many, or a class where the clone is expanded.

cdr3_length d_call j_call v_call clone_size cdr3_nt cdr3_aa
11 NA TRBJ2-3 TRBV9 once TGTGCCACAGGGGGGACAGATACGCAGTATTTT CATGGTDTQYF
15 NA TRBJ1-1 TRBV5-4 NA TGTGCCAGCAGCCTGGTCGGTTTTGAGAACACTGAAGCTTTCTTT CASSLVGFENTEAFF
15 NA TRBJ2-7 TRBV4-3 NA TGCGCCAGCAGCCCGAACAGACAGGTTAGCTACGAGCAGTACTTC CASSPNRQVSYEQYF
13 NA TRBJ2-5 TRBV28 NA TGTGCCAGCAGTTTGCAGCAGGTCGCCACCCAGTACTTC CASSLQQVATQYF
15 NA TRBJ1-3 TRBV3-1/TRBV3-2 NA TGTGCCAGCAGCCAACTAGGCCGCTCTGGAAACACCATATATTTT CASSQLGRSGNTIYF
16 TRBD1 TRBJ1-5 TRBV7-2 once TGTGCCAGCAGGATTACCGGGACAGGGGGAATTCAGCCCCAGCATTTT CASRITGTGGIQPQHF
12 NA TRBJ2-5 TRBV3-1/TRBV3-2 NA TGTGCCAGCAGCCAAGGAGAAGAGACCCAGTACTTC CASSQGEETQYF
13 NA TRBJ1-4 TRBV24-1 once TGTGCCACCCAGGGTGGAACTAATGAAAAACTGTTTTTT CATQGGTNEKLFF
14 NA TRBJ1-2 TRBV10-3 once TGTGCCATCAGGCCCCCAGGGCTAGACTATGGCTACACCTTC CAIRPPGLDYGYTF
15 NA TRBJ2-1 TRBV4-2 NA TGTGCCAGCAGCCCCGCGGGGCAGGGTGGTAATGAGCAGTTCTTC CASSPAGQGGNEQFF
13 NA TRBJ1-6 TRBV6-2/TRBV6-3 NA TGTGCCAGCAGCCAGGACGGAGGAGCACCCCTCCACTTT CASSQDGGAPLHF
14 NA TRBJ1-1 TRBV28 NA TGTGCCAGCCACAGGGTATCGGTGTACACTGAAGCTTTCTTT CASHRVSVYTEAFF
15 TRBD2 TRBJ2-1 TRBV19 NA TGTGCCAGTAGTATAGTTGCGGGAGGGGCCAATGAGCAGTTCTTC CASSIVAGGANEQFF
15 NA TRBJ1-2 TRBV19 once TGTGCCAGTACAGGGACTGCCGCTACTAACTATGGCTACACCTTC CASTGTAATNYGYTF
13 NA TRBJ1-3 TRBV5-1 NA TGCGCCAGCAAGAGGGCCTCTGGAAACACCATATATTTT CASKRASGNTIYF
18 TRBD2 TRBJ2-7 TRBV4-1 NA TGCGCCAGCAGCCAAGAGGGGCTAGCGGGAGCCCATCCCTACGAGCAGTACTTC CASSQEGLAGAHPYEQYF
17 TRBD2 TRBJ2-1 TRBV14 NA TGTGCCAGCAGCCAAATGACTAGCGGGGCTTCCTACAATGAGCAGTTCTTC CASSQMTSGASYNEQFF
15 TRBD2 TRBJ2-3 TRBV7-2 few TGTGCCAGCAGCGTTGTGGGGGGGAACACAGATACGCAGTATTTT CASSVVGGNTDTQYF
15 TRBD1 TRBJ2-1 TRBV28 NA TGTGCCAGCAGTCCATGGACAGGGGGGGGCAATGAGCAGTTCTTC CASSPWTGGGNEQFF
12 TRBD1 TRBJ1-2 TRBV29-1 once TGCAGCGTAGGGGACAGGCAATATGGCTACACCTTC CSVGDRQYGYTF
17 TRBD2 TRBJ2-1 TRBV7-2 NA TGTGCCAGCAGCCCGGGACTAGCGGGGGGCACCTACAATGAGCAGTTCTTC CASSPGLAGGTYNEQFF
14 NA TRBJ2-3 TRBV7-7 NA TGTGCCAGCAGCTCCGAAACAGAGTCAGATACGCAGTATTTT CASSSETESDTQYF
16 TRBD2 TRBJ2-3 TRBV6-2/TRBV6-3 NA TGTGCCAGCAGTTACGGAGCGGGGGCTAGCACAGATACGCAGTATTTT CASSYGAGASTDTQYF
14 NA TRBJ2-3 TRBV20-1 once TGCAGTGCTAGTAGCTTCGCTAGCACAGATACGCAGTATTTT CSASSFASTDTQYF
12 NA TRBJ2-7 TRBV19 NA TGTGCCAGTGCAGGAGGGATCTACGAGCAGTACTTC CASAGGIYEQYF
16 TRBD1 TRBJ1-2 TRBV19 NA TGTGCCAGTAGCCCCCCGGACAGGGGAGGTTTTTATGGCTACACCTTC CASSPPDRGGFYGYTF
13 TRBD1 TRBJ1-2 TRBV27 NA TGTGCCAGCAGTTCGGACAGGGGAGAGGGCTACACCTTC CASSSDRGEGYTF
15 NA TRBJ1-3 TRBV7-2 NA TGTGCCAGCAGCTTTTCTTTCGGTGGTGGAAACACCATATATTTT CASSFSFGGGNTIYF
14 TRBD2 TRBJ2-7 TRBV10-3 NA TGTGCCATCAGTGAGGGTAGCGGGGCCTACGAGCAGTACTTC CAISEGSGAYEQYF
15 TRBD1 TRBJ1-1 TRBV6-5 few TGTGCCAGCAGCCAAAATCCAGGGGGTTACATTAAAGCTTTCTTT CASSQNPGGYIKAFF
14 NA TRBJ1-3 TRBV28 once TGTGCCAGCAGTCTCCGGACTCTTGGAAACACCATATATTTT CASSLRTLGNTIYF
17 TRBD1 TRBJ2-3 TRBV3-1/TRBV3-2 NA TGTGCCAGCAGCCCCTCGAAGAGACAGGGGGGCACAGATACGCAGTATTTT CASSPSKRQGGTDTQYF
15 TRBD2 TRBJ2-1 TRBV5-5 once TGTGCCAGCAGTCGCCAGACTAGCGGGTTCAATGAGCAGTTCTTC CASSRQTSGFNEQFF
13 NA TRBJ1-1 TRBV18 NA TGTGCCAGCTCCCCAGGACTTGACACTGAAGCTTTCTTT CASSPGLDTEAFF
13 TRBD1 TRBJ1-1 TRBV10-3 NA TGTGCCATCACTAAGACAGGGGACACTGAAGCTTTCTTT CAITKTGDTEAFF
14 TRBD1 TRBJ1-4 TRBV2 NA TGTGCCAGCACTGTAGACAGGGCAAATGAAAAACTGTTTTTT CASTVDRANEKLFF
12 NA TRBJ1-6 TRBV7-9 NA TGTGCCAGCAGCCGAAGGGGGAAACCCCTCCACTTT CASSRRGKPLHF
14 NA TRBJ2-1 TRBV6-5 NA TGTGCCAGCAGTTACGGGAGCTCCTACAATGAGCAGTTCTTC CASSYGSSYNEQFF
16 TRBD1 TRBJ1-3 TRBV5-1 NA TGCGCCAGCAGGGGTAGCGGGACAGCCTCTGGAAACACCATATATTTT CASRGSGTASGNTIYF
11 TRBD1 TRBJ2-7 TRBV13 once TGTGCCAGCAGCGGGACAGGGATTCGGTACTTC CASSGTGIRYF
15 TRBD1 TRBJ1-2 TRBV4-3 NA TGCGCCAGCAGCCAAGGGGACAGGGGGAAATATGGCTACACCTTC CASSQGDRGKYGYTF
14 NA TRBJ1-1 TRBV9 NA TGTGCCAGCAGCGTTATCGGGGAAAACACTGAAGCTTTCTTT CASSVIGENTEAFF
12 NA TRBJ2-1 TRBV7-2 NA TGTGCCAGCAGCTTAGAACGGGATGGGCAGTTCTTC CASSLERDGQFF
16 TRBD1 TRBJ2-1 TRBV11-2 NA TGTGCCAGCAGTTCCATCCTGACAGGGGGGTACAATGAGCAGTTCTTC CASSSILTGGYNEQFF
13 NA TRBJ1-4 TRBV4-1 once TGCGCCAGCAGCCAAGAAATCGTTCAAAAACTGTTTTTT CASSQEIVQKLFF
15 NA TRBJ1-4 TRBV6-5 NA TGTGCCAGCAGGGATGGGGGGGCTCTAAATGAAAAACTGTTTTTT CASRDGGALNEKLFF
17 NA TRBJ1-5 TRBV6-6 NA TGTGCCAGCATTCGGACGGGGGGGGTTTATAGCAATCAGCCCCAGCATTTT CASIRTGGVYSNQPQHF
20 NA TRBJ2-3 TRBV4-3 NA TGCGCCAGCAGCCAAGACTACCTAGTTGGAGGCTGGCTCTCGCCAGATACGCAGTATTTT CASSQDYLVGGWLSPDTQYF
16 NA TRBJ1-1 TRBV7-2 NA TGTGCCAGCAGCCAACAGGGTTTTTTACGGAACACTGAAGCTTTCTTT CASSQQGFLRNTEAFF
13 NA TRBJ1-2 TRBV6-2/TRBV6-3 NA TGTGCCAGCAGTTACAAGCATTCCTATGGCTACACCTTC CASSYKHSYGYTF
15 TRBD2 TRBJ2-1 TRBV4-3 NA TGCGCCAGCAGCCAGCTGACTAGCGGGGTCAATGAGCAGTTCTTC CASSQLTSGVNEQFF
12 NA TRBJ2-7 TRBV5-6 NA TGTGCCAGCAGCCGGGACAACTACGAGCAGTACTTC CASSRDNYEQYF
17 NA TRBJ2-1 TRBV4-3 NA TGCGCCAGCAGCCAATCTCTCCCTTCCGGGAGCCGAGGTGAGCAGTTCTTC CASSQSLPSGSRGEQFF
13 NA TRBJ2-7 TRBV5-4 NA TGTGCCAGCAGCTTTCCGGGGTCCTACGAGCAGTACTTC CASSFPGSYEQYF
16 TRBD1 TRBJ1-2 TRBV28 NA TGTGCCAGCAGCGTTACCGGGACAGGGAACGACTATGGCTACACCTTC CASSVTGTGNDYGYTF
18 TRBD2 TRBJ2-1 TRBV7-2 NA TGTGCCAGCAGCTTAGCGAGTAGCGGGGGGGCCTCCTACAATGAGCAGTTCTTC CASSLASSGGASYNEQFF
13 TRBD1 TRBJ1-1 TRBV7-7 NA TGTGCCAGCAGCACCGACCAGGGGGCGAAGGCTTTCTTT CASSTDQGAKAFF